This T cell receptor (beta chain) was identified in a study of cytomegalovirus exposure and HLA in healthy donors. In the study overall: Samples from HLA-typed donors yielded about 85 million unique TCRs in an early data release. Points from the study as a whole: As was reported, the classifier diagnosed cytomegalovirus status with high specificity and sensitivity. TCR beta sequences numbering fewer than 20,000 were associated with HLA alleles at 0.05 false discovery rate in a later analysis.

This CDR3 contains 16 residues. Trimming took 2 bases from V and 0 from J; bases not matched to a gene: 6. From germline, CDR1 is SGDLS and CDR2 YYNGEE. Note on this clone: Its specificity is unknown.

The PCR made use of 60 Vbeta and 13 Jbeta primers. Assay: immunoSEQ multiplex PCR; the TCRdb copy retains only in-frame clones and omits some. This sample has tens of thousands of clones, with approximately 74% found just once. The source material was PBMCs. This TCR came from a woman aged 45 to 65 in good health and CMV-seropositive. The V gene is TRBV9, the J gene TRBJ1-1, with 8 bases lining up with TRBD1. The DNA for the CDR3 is TGTGCCAGCAGCGTTGGACAGGGAGTTATGAACACTGAAGCTTTCTTT. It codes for CASSVGQGVMNTEAFF.